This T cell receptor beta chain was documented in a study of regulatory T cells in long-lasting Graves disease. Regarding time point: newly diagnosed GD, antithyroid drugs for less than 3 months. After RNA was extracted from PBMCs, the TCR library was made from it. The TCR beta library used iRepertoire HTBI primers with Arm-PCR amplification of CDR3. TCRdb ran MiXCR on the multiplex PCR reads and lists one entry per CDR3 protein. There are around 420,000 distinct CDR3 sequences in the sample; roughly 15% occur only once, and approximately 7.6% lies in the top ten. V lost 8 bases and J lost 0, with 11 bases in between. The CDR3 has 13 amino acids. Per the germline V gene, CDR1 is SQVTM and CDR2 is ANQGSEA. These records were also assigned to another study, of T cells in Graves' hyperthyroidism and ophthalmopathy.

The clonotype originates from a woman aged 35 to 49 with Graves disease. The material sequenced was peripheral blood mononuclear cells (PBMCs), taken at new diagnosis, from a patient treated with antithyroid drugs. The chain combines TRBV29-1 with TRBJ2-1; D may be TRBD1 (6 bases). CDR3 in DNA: TGCAGCTTCTCGGACAGCTCCTACAATGAGCAGTTCTTC. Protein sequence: CSFSDSSYNEQFF.